Below are 6 T cell receptor beta chains sequenced from a single sample in a study of T cell responses to AZD1222 COVID-19 vaccine. Clones were read by immunoSEQ multiplex PCR, and TCRdb kept only the in-frame ones, dropping some. The sample has about 140,000 clones; roughly 92% are singletons. This sample comprised peripheral blood, obtained on day 0 of AZD1222 vaccination. Receptors originate from an adult in good health.

The chain has TRBV3-1 (or the pseudogene TRBV3-2) and TRBJ2-1, with TRBD2 matching 10 bases. This CDR3 region has 15 residues. V lost 1 base to trimming and J lost 8 bases; unmatched junction nucleotides: 5. CDR1 is LGHDT, CDR2 YNNKEL, per germline (reference sequence). The CDR3 DNA sequence: TGTGCCAGCAGCCAAGTTGCTAGCGGGAGTCATGAGCAGTTCTTC. Residues: CASSQVASGSHEQFF.

The chain is built from TRBV15 and TRBJ1-6, with TRBD1 matching 9 bases. Per the germline V gene, CDR1 is LNHNV and CDR2 is YYDKDF (reference sequence). The CDR3 runs to 14 residues. The trim removed 6 bases at V and 9 bases at J, leaving 6 bases unmatched. For the CDR3, the DNA is TGTGCCACCAGGGGACAGGGCGAGAGTTCACCCCTCCACTTT. Encoded protein: CATRGQGESSPLHF.

V and J are TRBV11-3 and TRBJ2-1; perhaps TRBD1 as D (6 bases). V dropped 1 base and J dropped 8 bases, with 12 bases sitting between them. The CDR3 totals 14 residues. The germline V gene encodes CDR1 SGHNT and CDR2 YENEEA. The CDR3: CASSLAAGVDEQFF. DNA of the CDR3: TGTGCCAGCAGCTTAGCTGCAGGGGTGGATGAGCAGTTCTTC.

This clone appeared a single time. The chain recombines TRBV4-1 with TRBJ2-2; the match to TRBD2 covers 7 bases. With V trimmed by 0 bases and J by 3 bases, 1 base remained unmatched. In germline, CDR1 is MGHRA, CDR2 YSYEKL. The CDR3 is made up of 15 amino acids. CDR3 DNA sequence: TGCGCCAGCAGCCAAGACGGGAGGTACACCGGGGAGCTGTTTTTT. Translated: CASSQDGRYTGELFF.

The chain couples TRBV25-1 to TRBJ2-3; 8 bases are a match to TRBD2. Germline CDR1 is MGHDK and CDR2 is SYGVNS. V gave up 6 bases and J gave up 5 bases; unmatched junction bases: 4. The CDR3 runs 13 residues. CDR3 amino acids: CASSGGAIDTQYF. DNA for the CDR3: TGTGCCAGCAGCGGGGGGGCCATAGATACGCAGTATTTT. Combining the CDR3 with reference TRBV25-1 and TRBJ2-3 gives the whole variable domain EADIYQTPRYLVIGTGKKITLECSQTMGHDKMYWYQQDPGMELHLIHYSYGVNSTEKGDLSSESTVSRIRTEHFPLTLESARPSHTSQYLCASSGGAIDTQYFGPGTRLTVL.

This chain joins TRBV6-4 and TRBJ1-1, with D unclear. There are 13 residues in the CDR3. V was clipped by 4 bases and J by 0 bases, with 6 bases between them. CDR1 is MRHNA, CDR2 SNTAGT, per germline. The CDR3 loop reads CASSANMNTEAFF. Written as DNA, the CDR3 is TGTGCCAGCAGTGCAAACATGAACACTGAAGCTTTCTTT.